This T cell receptor beta chain is drawn from a study of blood T cell repertoires in COVID-19 (dated by TCRdb to about 2020). Notes on the research overall: Samples from collaborators originated in the United States, Italy and Spain and spanned both the acute and convalescent phases of COVID-19. The prospective study material was composed of cDNA or gDNA derived from T cells, B-cell-depleted T cells, or PBMCs. The dataset comprised deeply sampled blood TCRbeta repertoires from subjects exposed to, actively infected with, or recovered from COVID-19. The repertoires were released in a freely available public database meant as a resource for research on the immune response to SARS-CoV-2. Samples were obtained from the ongoing ImmuneRACE study (first 160 participants) and from about 1,300 subjects provided by 6 global collaborators. A de-identified subject ID, COVID-19 status, age in years and sex were almost always included in the sample metadata. HLA class I and class II types, where available, came from metadata supplied by the sample provider rather than from assay-based typing.

Details on this clone: Its specific antigen is unknown. No base quality values were provided; no much bigger clone lies one nucleotide off.

General conclusions and limits of the study: Clinical and demographic metadata were provided uncurated, with the amount varying by source and participant.

TCRbeta CDR3 regions were amplified from genomic DNA by means of the immunoSEQ Assay, a bias-controlled multiplex PCR. The authors processed their data as follows. Within the assay, amplification of reference gene primers was used to estimate how many nucleated cells each sample contained. Sequence reads were collapsed and filtered to measure the absolute abundance of every unique TCRbeta CDR3 rearrangement. Productive Simpson clonality was computed per sample as the square root of Simpson's diversity index over productive rearrangements. This immuneACCESS table, as held by TCRdb, lists in-frame sequences with V and J called but not all clones. Of the missing ones, under half trace to an unresolved V gene in checked studies; the others have no known cause. That table is the source of V, J and clone size, and D and trimming were worked out from the DNA. This sample gives about 220,000 clones in total; around four fifths of them show up just once. The leading ten clones occupy approximately 5% of the sample.

From the cysteine up to the phenylalanine, the CDR3 has a length of 14 residues. The only DNA kept is the CDR3, 42 bases in frame from the first base. Between the V and J ends, shortened by 3 bases and 0 bases respectively, the junction contains 9 bases. The germline V gene yields SGHTA for CDR1 and FQGNSA for CDR2. A second Seattle source provided samples from volunteer blood donors who had recovered from COVID-19. The collaborating institutions used their own protocols to collect whole blood in K2EDTA tubes. For TCRbeta analysis, collaborators shipped samples as frozen whole blood, isolated PBMCs, or DNA extracted from either of those sample types.

The V and J segments used are TRBV7-2 and TRBJ2-7, with the D gene not clear enough to name. This receptor was taken from a woman aged 55-70 years who had recovered from COVID-19. Sequencing was performed on peripheral blood. The sequenced DNA is TGTGCCAGCAGCTTCCGCGGCAGCTCCTACGAGCAGTACTTC. Its protein product is CASSFRGSSYEQYF.